A single T cell receptor beta chain is shown here with its context. The antigen is undetermined. CD8+ and CD4+ T cells from blood underwent TCR beta sequencing, which was carried out in a high-throughput format. Purification of the CD8+ and CD4+ T cells relied on negative isolation, and TEMRA cells underwent FACS enrichment. The data stem from a study of CD8 T cells in Susac syndrome. General observations from the study: In Susac patients, clonal expansion was not detected in CD4+ cells.

Reverse transcription of about 0.45 to 1 ug RNA was carried out with random hexamers. The CDR3 of TCR beta was amplified by immunoSEQ multiplex PCR across 54 Vbeta and 13 Jbeta. TCRdb itself ran the immunoSEQ multiplex PCR reads through MiXCR, one entry per CDR3 protein. The sample lists roughly 200,000 distinct CDR3 sequences; 90% to 95% were seen once. The CDR3 sequence is 19 residues long. The sequencing input was CD4+ T cells from PBMCs. The rearrangement joins TRBV21-1 to TRBJ2-5; the listed D gene, TRBD2, was not tested against the DNA. TRBV21-1 is a known pseudogene. The receptor's source is a human donor with Susac syndrome. The CDR3 sequence: CASIKGETSGRSEGETQYF. The CDR3 DNA is TGTGCCAGCATCAAAGGAGAGACTAGCGGGAGGTCGGAGGGGGAGACCCAGTACTTC.